A selection of T cell receptor beta chains follows, all from one sample in a study of blood T cell repertoires in COVID-19. Only in-frame clones appear in the TCRdb table, and some are missing; sequencing was by immunoSEQ multiplex PCR. Among about 63,000 clones listed, around four fifths were seen once. The sample was peripheral blood. The source is a human donor in a cohort sampled during active COVID-19. The CDR3 runs from the conserved cysteine through the conserved F or W. Fields, in order: J gene, V gene, CDR3 protein.

>TRBJ2-3|TRBV27
CASSPDRGLITDTQYF
>TRBJ2-5|TRBV7-9
CASSLGLGETQYF
>TRBJ1-2|TRBV2
CASSGLGDSYGYTF
>TRBJ2-5|TRBV20-1
CSASVAGEETQYF
>TRBJ2-7|TRBV6-5
CASSYGGGDEQYF
>TRBJ2-3|TRBV9
CASSGSGGTDTQYF
>TRBJ2-3|TRBV18
CASSPGQPTFTDTQYF
>TRBJ1-4|TRBV18
CASSHRTALNEKLFF
>TRBJ2-5|TRBV7-8
CASSRSGRWETQYF
>TRBJ1-5|TRBV30
CAWSPGGAYSRLRTQHF
>TRBJ2-3|TRBV9
CASSVGGDTQYF
>TRBJ2-7|TRBV18
CASSPYVQGPYEQYF
>TRBJ2-2|TRBV5-6
CASRGQISTGELFF
>TRBJ2-7|TRBV2
CASSAGWSYEQYF
>TRBJ2-7|TRBV6-1
CASSEDRDSNYEQYF
>TRBJ2-1|TRBV28
CASSSDWTSGMDEQFF
>TRBJ2-7|TRBV5-1
CASSLTGQGPSYEQYF
>TRBJ1-2|TRBV29-1
CSVFGTDDGYTF
>TRBJ2-5|TRBV19
CASSPGILGTESRETQYF
>TRBJ2-2|TRBV19
CATRGLAGDTGELFF
>TRBJ1-3|TRBV12-3/TRBV12-4
CASSLDRANTIYF
>TRBJ2-5|TRBV11-2
CASSLHSGGEETQYF
>TRBJ1-3|TRBV6-2/TRBV6-3
CASSLTAGQERSGNTIYF
>TRBJ1-4|TRBV27
CASSSTTGYEKLFF
>TRBJ1-1|TRBV2
CASSVEGAGNEAFF
>TRBJ1-6|TRBV10-1
CASSDSGNSPLHF
>TRBJ2-6|TRBV28
CASSVVSGANVLTF
>TRBJ2-7|TRBV27
CASSPGLAPTYEQYF
>TRBJ2-7|TRBV27
CASRLTGGWYEQYF